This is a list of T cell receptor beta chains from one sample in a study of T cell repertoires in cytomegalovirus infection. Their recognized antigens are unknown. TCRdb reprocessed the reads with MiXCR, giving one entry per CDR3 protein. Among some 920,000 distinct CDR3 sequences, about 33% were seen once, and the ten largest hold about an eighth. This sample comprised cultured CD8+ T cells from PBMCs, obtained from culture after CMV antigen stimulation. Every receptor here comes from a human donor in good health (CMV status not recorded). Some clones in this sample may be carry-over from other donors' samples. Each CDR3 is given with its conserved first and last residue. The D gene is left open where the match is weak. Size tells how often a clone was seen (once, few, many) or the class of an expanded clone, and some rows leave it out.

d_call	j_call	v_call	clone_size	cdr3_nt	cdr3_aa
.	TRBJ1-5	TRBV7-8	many	TGTGCCAGCAGCTTAGACCTGTATCAGCCCCAGCATTTT	CASSLDLYQPQHF
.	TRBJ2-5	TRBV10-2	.	TGCGCCAGCAGTGAGCTCCGAGAGACCCAGTACTTC	CASSELRETQYF
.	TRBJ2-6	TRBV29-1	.	TGCAGCGTTGATGGGGACTCTGGGGCCAACGTCCTGACTTTC	CSVDGDSGANVLTF
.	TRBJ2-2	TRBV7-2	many	TGTGCCAGCAGCGTTGGACAGTCGAACACCGGGGAGCTGTTTTTT	CASSVGQSNTGELFF
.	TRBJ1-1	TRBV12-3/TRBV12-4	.	TGTGCCAGCAGTTTAGGACCAGAACCCCGCCCGAACACTGAAGCTTTCTTT	CASSLGPEPRPNTEAFF
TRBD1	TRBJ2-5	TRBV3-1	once	TGTGCCAGCAGCCAAGCAGGGGGAAGTGGTAGAAAGACCCAGTACTTC	CASSQAGGSGRKTQYF
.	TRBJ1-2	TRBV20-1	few	TGCAGTGCTAGAGTCGCGTTTCATAAAGCTAACTATGGCTACACCTTC	CSARVAFHKANYGYTF
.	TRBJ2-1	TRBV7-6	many	TGTGCCAGCAGCAGAGGGGTCAATGAGCAGTTCTTC	CASSRGVNEQFF
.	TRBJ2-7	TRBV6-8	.	TGTGAGGCAGGGTTGGGGGAGCAGTACTTC	CEAGLGEQYF
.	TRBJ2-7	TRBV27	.	TGTGCCAGCAGTTGGGGAAAGCTATACGAGCAGTACTTC	CASSWGKLYEQYF
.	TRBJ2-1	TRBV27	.	TGTGCCAACAGTTTATTTCCTGGACAGTACAATGAGCAGTTCTTC	CANSLFPGQYNEQFF
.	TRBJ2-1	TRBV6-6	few	TGTGCCTCCTGCGGGGGCCCGCCAGGATCCTACAATGAGCAGTTCTTC	CASCGGPPGSYNEQFF
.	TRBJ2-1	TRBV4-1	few	TGCGCCAGCAGCCAAGATCTCCTAGCGCAATACAATGAGCAGTTCTTC	CASSQDLLAQYNEQFF
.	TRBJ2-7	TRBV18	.	TGTGCCAGCTCACCACTAGGAACTGGGGACGAGCAGTACTTC	CASSPLGTGDEQYF
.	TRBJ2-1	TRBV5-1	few	TGCGCCAGCAGCTGGGTGGGGGGGGGCCGCGACAATGAGCAGTTCTTC	CASSWVGGGRDNEQFF
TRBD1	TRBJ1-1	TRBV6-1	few	TGTGCCAGCCCTGCGGCGGCCGGGACAGGGGCCCGGAACACTGAAGCTTTCTTT	CASPAAAGTGARNTEAFF
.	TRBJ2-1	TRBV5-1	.	TGCGCCAGCAGCTATCGAGAACCCTACAATGAGCAGTTCTTC	CASSYREPYNEQFF
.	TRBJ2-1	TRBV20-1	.	TGCAGTGCTAGGGCGGGGTCGGGGCTAGGATTCTCCTACAATGAGCAGTTCTTC	CSARAGSGLGFSYNEQFF
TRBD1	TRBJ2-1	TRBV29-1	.	TGCACCTCCCCCTTGGGACAGGCCTTGAATGAGCAGTTCTTC	CTSPLGQALNEQFF
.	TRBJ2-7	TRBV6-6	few	TGTGCCAGCAGTTACAAAAAGTACGAGCAGTACTTC	CASSYKKYEQYF
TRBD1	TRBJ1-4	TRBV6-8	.	TGTGCCAGCAGTCCCCCCGGGACAGTCGGTGAAAAACTGTTTTTT	CASSPPGTVGEKLFF
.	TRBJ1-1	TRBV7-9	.	TGTGCCAGCAGCTTAGTCGGATGGGGACACTCGCTATTTGAAGCTTTCTTT	CASSLVGWGHSLFEAFF
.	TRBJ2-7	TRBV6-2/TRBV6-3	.	TGTGCCAGCAGTTACTGGCCGACCCACGAGCAGTACTTC	CASSYWPTHEQYF
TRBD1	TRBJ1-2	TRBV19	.	TGTGCCAGTAGTGACCGGGACAGGGGAATCCATGGCTACACCTTC	CASSDRDRGIHGYTF
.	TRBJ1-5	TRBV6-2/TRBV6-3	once	TGTGCCAGCAGCCCTACCCATCAGCCCCAGCATTTT	CASSPTHQPQHF
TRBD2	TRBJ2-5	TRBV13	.	TGTGCCAGCAGCTTATGGGAGACTAGCGGAGAGACCCAGTACTTC	CASSLWETSGETQYF
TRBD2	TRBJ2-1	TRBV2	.	TGTGCCAGCAGTGAGAGTCGGCGGGGGGATTGGGATGAGCAGTTCTTC	CASSESRRGDWDEQFF
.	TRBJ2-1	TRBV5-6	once	TGTGCCAGCAGCAATGTACGCGGGGACAATGAGCAGTTCTTC	CASSNVRGDNEQFF
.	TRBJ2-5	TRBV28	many	TGTGCCAGCACGAAGGGATCAGAGACCCAGTACTTC	CASTKGSETQYF
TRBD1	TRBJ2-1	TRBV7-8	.	TGTGCCTGCAGCTTCGATACAGGGGGCTATTACAATGAGCAGTTCTTC	CACSFDTGGYYNEQFF
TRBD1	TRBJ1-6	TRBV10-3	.	TGTGCCATCAGTGAGAGCGACAGGGGGGACTTATATAATTCACCCCTCCACTTT	CAISESDRGDLYNSPLHF
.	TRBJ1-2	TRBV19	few	TGTGCCAGTAGTTTTTCGAACGGCTACACCTTC	CASSFSNGYTF
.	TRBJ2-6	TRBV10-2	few	TGCGCCAGCAGGAACAGGCAATACTCTGGGGCCAACGTCCTGACTTTC	CASRNRQYSGANVLTF
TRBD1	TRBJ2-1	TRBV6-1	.	TGTGCCAGCAGTGCCGGGACAGGGGGTGGCAATGAGCAGTTCTTC	CASSAGTGGGNEQFF
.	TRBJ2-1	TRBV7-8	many	TGTGCCAGCAGCTCCCAGGGCCAGGGCTACAATGAGCAGTTCTTC	CASSSQGQGYNEQFF
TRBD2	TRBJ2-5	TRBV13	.	TGTGCCAGCAGCGATTTTAGCGGGGGGACCCAAGAGACCCAGTACTTC	CASSDFSGGTQETQYF
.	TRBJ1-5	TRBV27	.	TGTGCCAGCAGTTTTGGGGGGGAGAATCAGCCCCAGCATTTT	CASSFGGENQPQHF
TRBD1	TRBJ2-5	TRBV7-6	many	TGTGCCAGCAGCTTAGAAAGACAGGGGGGTAGAGAGACCCAGTACTTC	CASSLERQGGRETQYF
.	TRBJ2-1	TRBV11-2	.	TGTGCCAGCAGCTTAGCCCCAGACCCGTACAATGAGCAGTTCTTC	CASSLAPDPYNEQFF
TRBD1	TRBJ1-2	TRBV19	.	TGTGCCAGTAATTTACAGGGGGACGGCTACACCTTC	CASNLQGDGYTF